Only a few counts were recorded for the clone carrying this TCR beta chain. Its antigen is undetermined. These data are taken from a study of post-analysis software for immune sequencing data. Built from TCR beta cDNA, the libraries had unique molecular identifiers in them. T cells numbering roughly 1 to 10 million yielded 450,000 to 600,000 cDNA molecules. Using its own MiXCR run on the PCR reads, TCRdb lists one record per CDR3 protein. The profile shows about 430,000 distinct CDR3 sequences, 35% to 45% of them singletons. Germline V lookup: CDR1 SEHNR, CDR2 FQNEAQ (reference sequence). The V gene lost 5 bases and the J gene lost 0 bases, with 14 bases spanning the gap. There are 16 residues in the CDR3. Study-wide points: Batch-matched samples strongly co-clustered by F measure. Elevated frequency relative to controls characterized several TRBV segments in patients, TRBV5-6, TRBV5-1 and TRBV20-1 among them.

The chain is built from TRBV7-9 and TRBJ2-4; D remains unclear. The receptor was derived from a girl aged 2 to 10 with multiple sclerosis. Sequencing was carried out using blood. The CDR3 loop is CASSPRADIAKNIQYF. The CDR3 coding sequence is TGTGCCAGCAGCCCACGGGCTGATATAGCCAAAAACATTCAGTACTTC.